This TCR beta chain was identified during a study of cytomegalovirus exposure and HLA in healthy donors (dated by TCRdb to about 2017). With regard to the full study: An earlier analysis of roughly 610 of the donors reported 276 Gb of sequence data and some 110 million unique TCR beta sequences obtained from approximately 180 million T cells. A later genetic analysis used genome-wide SNP genotypes for about three fifths of the 666 donors, treating that subset as a discovery cohort. The study used immunosequencing to profile the T cell repertoires of hundreds of subjects and linked those repertoires to cytomegalovirus serostatus. Along with the approximately 700-subject first cohort, a separate validation cohort of more than 90 different subjects was used. Across about 380 genotyped donors of the cohort, an average of about 240,000 unique TCR beta nucleotide sequences per donor were sequenced, and 15% to 20% of those sequences were non-productive. Donor age, sex, ethnicity and CMV serostatus were compiled together with the repertoire data. The number of typed donors differed by locus: about 620-640 for A, B, C, DRB1 and DQB1; 522 for DQA1; 606 for DPA1; and about 450 for DPB1. Class I and class II HLA loci were covered by the typing at four-digit resolution. In an earlier analysis of roughly 600 of the donors, high-throughput TCR beta sequencing was used to judge whether each TCR beta V gene segment behaved as functional or pseudogenic. To predict cytomegalovirus infection status, the study brought together high-throughput TCR immunosequencing, statistical association of individual TCRs with disease status, and machine learning. Every repertoire in the discovery cohort had been generated on one and the same sequencing platform. Rather than drawing on any new phenotypic data, the later analysis identified candidate immune exposures from TCR beta sequences and the way those sequences occurred across donors. The genetic ancestry cluster associated with self-reported Caucasian donors included roughly four fifths of the roughly 390 genotyped donors. An early release covering 500 to 750 HLA-typed donors comprised around 300 gigabases of sequencing data and 65 million to 100 million unique TCR sequences. Roughly 5 DR-DQ haplotypes were handled as single units for association and clustering, since linkage in the cohort was strong. The study aimed to test whether signatures of past pathogen exposure could be identified by cataloging public T cell receptors. A later analysis re-examined previously published TCR beta repertoires from hundreds of donors and added high-resolution HLA genotyping to investigate patterns of TCR occurrence.

What the authors observed across the whole study: This cohort had only TCR beta chains sequenced, and the lack of alpha or paired-chain data limited which features could be detected. A later analysis found that TCR association rates varied across HLA loci, with DRB1 alleles showing the most associated TCRs and HLA-C alleles the fewest. According to a later analysis, most CMV-associated TCR beta chains appeared to be HLA-restricted, and the HLA associations seemed to be driven largely by CMV exposure. A later genetic analysis reported fewer N-insertions in productive TCRs among donors in an Asian-associated ancestry cluster than the roughly 700-donor mean. In a later analysis, HLA-associated TCR beta chains showed more clonal expansion and lower generation probabilities than non-associated chains that were equally common. A cluster of highly shared sequence variants was judged likely to be a technical artifact of the sequencing pipeline. Immune exposure information for the cohort was limited to CMV serostatus. A later analysis associated roughly 17,000 TCR beta sequences with specific HLA alleles at a false discovery rate of 0.05. The classifier was reported to diagnose cytomegalovirus status with high specificity and sensitivity in both the original cohort and the validation cohort. The 87-base-pair reads could not distinguish some IMGT-functional V segments, including TRBV6-2 and TRBV6-3, so those segments were excluded. The study gave a list of some 150 TCR beta chains associated with cytomegalovirus. In a later genetic analysis, a missense DCLRE1C variant was associated with V-gene and J-gene trimming of TCR beta chains, and the association was replicated in an independent cohort. The earlier analysis of around 600 of the donors excluded 15 to 20 rarely observed V segments, including chromosome 9 orphons, because counts were too low. In a later analysis, several top co-occurrence clusters were reported to appear linked to parvovirus B19, influenza, CMV and Epstein-Barr virus. HLA typing was unavailable for some donors at each locus, so association tests used only the typed subset. A further reported finding was that TCR beta sequences accurately predicted the HLA-A and HLA-B alleles for most subjects in the first cohort. When HLA alleles, especially DR and DQ, strongly co-occurred, attributing TCR associations to individual alleles was difficult. Three of the identified cytomegalovirus-associated TCR beta chains were confirmed in vitro to be specific for cytomegalovirus antigens. It was suggested by the authors that the approach could potentially be generalized to other disease states and immunological phenotypes. Sequencing depth was assumed to be roughly uniform across donors in the presence/absence analyses, though that assumption may not hold. In an earlier analysis of roughly 500 of the donors, most TCR beta V segments appeared in productive rearrangements about 87% or about 30% of the time, broadly matching IMGT annotations. Most TCR sequences were seen in very few donors, while some public TCRs were found in many individuals. Correlated functional status among segregating V segments might reflect linkage disequilibrium, but an unknown experimental factor could not be ruled out.

Of note for this clone: The antigen it binds to is not known. Nothing much larger sits one base from this clone, and base qualities are not available.

Library prep was done by the immunoSEQ multiplex PCR assay. The multiplex PCR relied on a mix of 60 forward primers for TCR Vbeta segments and 13 reverse primers for TCR Jbeta segments. The CDR3 region of rearranged TCR beta genes was amplified from genomic DNA by a multiplex PCR assay. On the Illumina HiSeq System, the amplified TCR beta libraries were sequenced as 87-base-pair reads. As for how the authors treated the data: A later analysis counted around 72 million unique TCR beta chains across the 700 or so repertoires, and approximately 11 million of these chains were shared by at least two donors. A nearest-neighbor algorithm error-corrected the raw reads and collapsed the reads into unique sequences, merging closely related sequences to remove PCR and sequencing errors. Alignment of CDR3 sequences to IMGT reference sequences was used to assign V, D and J gene segments. For a sequence to be retained, at least a six-nucleotide match to both a V gene segment and a J gene segment was required. A rearrangement counted as productive if the CDR3 had no stop codons and remained in frame with V and J, and every other rearrangement counted as non-productive. CDR3 was defined by IMGT convention, running from the second conserved V-encoded cysteine to the conserved J-encoded phenylalanine. The earlier analysis of some 550 of the donors excluded any sequence lacking an unambiguous match to a single V gene segment. An earlier analysis of 450 to 650 of the donors called V segments functional above 56.7% productive rearrangements and segregating when the between-donor standard deviation exceeded 5%. To diagnose cytomegalovirus status from the catalog of TCR beta chain sequences, a statistical classification framework was built. A later analysis assigned V and J genes by comparing TCR nucleotide sequences with IMGT/GENE-DB human TR gene sequences. Using the TCRdist pipeline, a later analysis assigned CDR3 sequences along with most-parsimonious VDJ recombination scenarios. A later analysis defined each TCR beta chain by its CDR3 amino acid sequence plus V-gene family, and excluded reads lacking a unique V-gene family. In a later analysis, a few hundred highly shared, low-generation-probability nucleotide sequences were removed to address suspected cross-contamination and a sequencing artifact. In a later analysis, a clonal expansion index was calculated for each public chain from normalized within-repertoire ranks of inferred template counts. In a later analysis, generation probabilities were computed using a VDJ recombination model fitted to out-of-frame rearrangements, and the results were checked against IGoR. Hypergeometric tests were used in a later analysis to score TCR-TCR, TCR-HLA and TCR-CMV co-occurrence, with a repertoire-size bias correction applied to the TCR pairs. To estimate false discovery rates, a later analysis permuted the HLA or CMV assignments 20 times. In a later analysis, co-occurring TCRs were grouped using DBSCAN, with TCRdist sequence similarity added in when clustering inside HLA-allele-positive subsets. Repertoires with fewer than 30,000 or more than 120,000 public chains, plus five repertoires with anomalous nucleotide sharing, were excluded from co-occurrence clustering. The immuneACCESS repertoire file appears here via TCRdb, limited to in-frame rearrangements. These files lack a portion of the clones; in checked studies, under half of the deficit traces to unresolved V genes, and the cause of the others is not known. V and J calls plus clone size are reproduced from that table; the DNA served to infer D and trimming. This sample lists about 69,000 clones; around 74% were detected once. The ten biggest clones cover 11% of the sample.

The cohort comprised 666 healthy bone marrow donors. At the time of sampling, every cohort member was nominally healthy, though immune exposures that went unrecorded were likely present. The donor was CMV seropositive and belonged to the group of about 290 seropositive cohort members. A peripheral blood sample was collected from each donor, and TCR beta sequencing was performed on peripheral blood mononuclear cells. Genomic DNA extraction from the blood cell samples was performed with the Qiagen DNeasy Blood Extraction Kit. CDR1 and CDR2 are drawn from the germline V gene: MNHEY, SVGAGI. Unmatched junction bases come to 6, with V trimmed by 6 bases and J by 4 bases. The CDR3 spans 14 residues, from the cysteine through the phenylalanine. CDR3 DNA only is kept here, 42 bases in frame from base 1.

The receptor was isolated from a woman in her sixties or seventies in good health and CMV-seropositive. The receptor chain draws on TRBV6-5 and TRBJ2-1; TRBD1 fits 7 bases in the junction. Sequenced: PBMCs. The CDR3 region reads CASRFQGEYNEQFF. The sequenced DNA: TGTGCCAGCAGATTCCAGGGGGAGTACAATGAGCAGTTCTTC.